Given below is one TCR beta chain in context. Its cognate antigen is unknown. The germline gene is not matched at one end of the junction; a read error may be the cause. Time point given: newly diagnosed GD, antithyroid drugs for less than 3 months. Isolated PBMC RNA provided the starting material for the TCR library. Germline V gene lookup returns CDR1 SGHDN and CDR2 FVKESK. The CDR3 covers 14 residues. The source of the sample is a study of regulatory T cells in long-lasting Graves disease. Study observations and caveats: There was favoring of TRBV28, TRBJ1-2 and TRBJ2-5 in persistent disease. Patients whose Graves' disease persisted exhibited lower TCR diversity than those newly diagnosed.

For TCR beta, libraries came from iRepertoire HTBI primers and Arm-PCR of CDR3 regions. A single record per CDR3 protein comes from TCRdb applying MiXCR to the multiplex PCR reads. The sample has 400,000 to 650,000 distinct CDR3 sequences, 16% seen once. The same sample was also studied in work on T cells in Graves' hyperthyroidism and ophthalmopathy. According to that study: Blood also carried most thyroid clonotypes expanded above 0.001. The model made its ophthalmopathy prediction, and onset followed a median 6.5 months later.

The clonotype comes from a woman aged 35-65 years with Graves disease. Material: peripheral blood mononuclear cells (PBMCs), obtained at new diagnosis, from a patient treated with antithyroid drugs. This chain uses TRBV14 with TRBJ2-7, with D possibly called TRBD1 or TRBD2 (6 bases each). The CDR3 is CTSSDGGSSYEQYF. As DNA, the CDR3 is TGTACCAGCAGCGACGGGGGCTCGTCCTACGAGCAGTACTTC.